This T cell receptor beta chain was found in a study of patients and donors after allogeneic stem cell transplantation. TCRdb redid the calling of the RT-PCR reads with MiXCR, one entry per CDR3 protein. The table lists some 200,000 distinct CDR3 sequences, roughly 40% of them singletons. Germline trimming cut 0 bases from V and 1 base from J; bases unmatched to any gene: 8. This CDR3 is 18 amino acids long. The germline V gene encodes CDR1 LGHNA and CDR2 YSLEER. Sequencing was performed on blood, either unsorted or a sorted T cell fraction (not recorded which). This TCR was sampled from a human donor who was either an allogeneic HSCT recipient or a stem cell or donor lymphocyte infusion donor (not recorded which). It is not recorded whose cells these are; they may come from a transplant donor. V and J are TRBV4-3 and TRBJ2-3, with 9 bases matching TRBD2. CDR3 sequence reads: CASSQDRSGGRGTDTQYF. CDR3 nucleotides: TGCGCCAGCAGCCAAGATCGGAGCGGGGGGCGCGGCACAGATACGCAGTATTTT.